This T cell receptor (beta chain) originates from a study of shared clonotypes between healthy human individuals. Assay used: immunoSEQ multiplex PCR; TCRdb lists only in-frame clones, some missing. This table holds millions of clones, more than 90% found once. Germline CDR1 is SGHAT and CDR2 is FQNNGV. This CDR3 is 17 amino acids long. Trimming took 5 bases from V and 4 from J; bases not matched to a gene: 11. Sequencing was done on a sample of naive CD4+ T cells sorted from blood. Subset given: CD45RA+ positively selected. V and J are TRBV11-2 and TRBJ2-1; 10 nucleotides match TRBD2. This clonotype originated in a man between 18 and 29 years old in good health. In DNA form, the CDR3 reads TGTGCCAGCAGCCACTCCAATTGGACTAGCGGATACAATGAGCAGTTCTTC. This encodes CASSHSNWTSGYNEQFF.